These 10 T cell receptor beta chains originate from one sample sequenced in a study of regulatory T cells in long-lasting Graves disease. The sample's time point: newly diagnosed GD, antithyroid drugs for less than 3 months. Researchers made the TCR library from RNA that was extracted from PBMCs. Library construction for TCR beta used iRepertoire HTBI primers and Arm-PCR of CDR3 regions. TCRdb reprocessed the multiplex PCR reads with MiXCR, giving one entry per CDR3 protein. The sample consists of over 500,000 distinct CDR3 sequences, roughly 15% of them appearing once. This same sample was also taken into another study, of T cells in Graves' hyperthyroidism and ophthalmopathy.

The input for sequencing was peripheral blood mononuclear cells (PBMCs), taken at new diagnosis, from a patient treated with antithyroid drugs. The receptors derive from a woman aged 25 to 39 with Graves disease.

This clonotype was found a few times. CDR3 sequence (DNA): TGCAGCGCCGGTGAAGGTGGGACAATTGGAGCTTTCTTT. This encodes CSAGEGGTIGAFF. The chain recombines TRBV29-1 with TRBJ1-1, with D perhaps matching TRBD1 (6 bases). Germline V gene sequence: CDR1 SQVTM, CDR2 ANQGSEA. V was cut by 7 bases and J by 10 bases, with 22 bases left in between. This CDR3 contains 13 residues.

In this sample, this clonotype turned up many times. J is TRBJ1-6 and V is TRBV7-2, with D unresolved. Germline V gene data show CDR1 as SGHTA and CDR2 as FQGNSA. The CDR3 totals 15 residues. The ends were cut back, 5 bases at V and 14 bases at J, with 22 bases in the middle. CDR3 region: CASSPSGYNWGSLHF. Here the CDR3 DNA reads TGTGCCAGCAGCCCCAGTGGGTACAACTGGGGATCCCTCCACTTT.

This clonotype was detected ten times or more. The chain has TRBV12-3 or TRBV12-4 and TRBJ2-1; D is ambiguous. The CDR3 length is 14 residues. V gave up 5 bases and J gave up 3 bases, with 11 bases separating them. The CDR3 DNA reads TGTGCCAGCAGTCAGTCGCTACTCTACAATGAGCAGTTCTTC. Translated: CASSQSLLYNEQFF.

This clonotype was recorded many times. The rearrangement links TRBV29-1 to TRBJ1-4, with D unresolved. Trimming pared 5 bases from V and 8 bases from J, leaving 18 bases between. This CDR3 is built from 14 residues. Germline V gives CDR1 SQVTM, CDR2 ANQGSEA. This CDR3 reads CSVSGGPAMEKLFF. CDR3 nucleotide sequence: TGCAGCGTTTCGGGTGGACCCGCGATGGAAAAACTGTTTTTT.

The V gene is TRBV28, the J gene TRBJ2-2; maybe TRBD1 (6 bases). Germline loops: CDR1 MDHEN, CDR2 SYDVKM. V was cut by 3 bases and J by 1 base, with 9 bases left in between. This CDR3 contains 15 residues. The CDR3 sequence: CASSFPTGNTGELFF. CDR3 DNA sequence: TGTGCCAGCAGTTTCCCGACAGGGAACACCGGGGAGCTGTTTTTT.

This clonotype was seen more than once but under ten times. CDR3 protein: CASSLGVQRNSYEQYF. CDR3 nucleotides: TGTGCCAGCAGCTTAGGGGTCCAGCGGAACTCCTACGAGCAGTACTTC. V and J are TRBV7-4 and TRBJ2-7, with D tentatively TRBD2 (5 bases). This CDR3 region has 16 residues. V was shortened by 1 base and J by 0 bases, with 13 bases between the two germline ends. CDR1 is SGHVT and CDR2 is SQSDAQ in the germline V gene.

This clonotype occurred many times. V and J are TRBV11-2 and TRBJ2-2, with D possibly matching TRBD2 (5 bases). Germline CDR1 is SGHAT and CDR2 is FQNNGV. There are 14 residues in the CDR3. V was cut by 1 base and J by 6 bases, with 9 bases left in between. CDR3 bases: TGTGCCAGCAGCTTAGTGCGAGGGCCCGGGGAGCTGTTTTTT. It codes for CASSLVRGPGELFF.

V and J are TRBV6-2 or TRBV6-3 and TRBJ2-7; TRBD2 matches at 7 bases. The ends lost 6 bases at V and 2 bases at J; junction bases unmatched: 10. The germline CDR1 and CDR2 sequences are MNHEY and SVGEGT. The CDR3 extends over 15 amino acids. Here the CDR3 DNA reads TGTGCCAGCAGGCCCCCCTTTGGGGGGGCCTACGAGCAGTACTTC. This gives the protein CASRPPFGGAYEQYF.

This clonotype came up many times. Sequence at one end of the junction differs from germline and may be a read error. The chain links TRBV5-5 to TRBJ2-6, with D possibly being TRBD1 (5 bases). CDR1 and CDR2 (germline): SGHKS, YYEKEE (reference sequence). This CDR3 contains 16 residues. In DNA, the CDR3 is TGCGCCAGCAGCTTGCAGGGCTCAAGTGGGGCCAACGTCCTGACTTTC. It translates to CASSLQGSSGANVLTF.

Details on this clonotype: A read error is possible here, since a much larger clone lies one base away. This chain joins TRBV14 and TRBJ1-1, with D perhaps TRBD1 (6 bases). Germline CDR1 is SGHDN and CDR2 is FVKESK. This CDR3 region has 15 residues. V was cut by 7 bases and J by 3 bases, with 18 bases left in between. DNA of the CDR3: TGTGCCAGCAACACCCGACCTCCAGGGGACACTGAAGCTTTCTTT. This translates into CASNTRPPGDTEAFF. Full variable domain (rest looked up from reference TRBV14 and TRBJ1-1): EAGVTQFPSHSVIEKGQTVTLRCDPISGHDNLYWYRRVMGKEIKFLLHFVKESKQDESGMPNNRFLAERTGGTYSTLKVQPAELEDSGVYFCASNTRPPGDTEAFFGQGTRLTVV.